This T cell receptor beta chain was identified during a study of control samples from healthy donors and cancer patients. CDR1 is SGHTA, CDR2 FQGNSA, per germline. Trimming cost V 5 bases and J 4 bases, with 18 bases left between them. The CDR3 runs 15 residues. Using immunoSEQ multiplex PCR, the repertoire was profiled, and TCRdb retains in-frame clones only, with some absent. The sample gives about 180,000 clones, around 94% of which show up once; about 1.4% is in the top ten. The chain recombines TRBV7-2 with TRBJ2-7; tentatively, D is TRBD2 (7 bases). Source material: blood. This receptor was obtained from a man aged 25-45 years in good health. CDR3 region: CASSPGRGFGYEQYF. The CDR3 DNA sequence: TGTGCCAGCAGCCCGGGGAGGGGGTTTGGATACGAGCAGTACTTC.